The 27 T cell receptor beta chains presented below share a single source sample, sequenced in a study of cytomegalovirus exposure and HLA in healthy donors. Primers for the PCR totalled 60 Vbeta and 13 Jbeta. Clones were read by immunoSEQ multiplex PCR, and TCRdb kept only the in-frame ones, dropping some. This repertoire shows 100,000 to 120,000 clones, about 79% found once; its top ten account for 2% to 3%. Sequencing input: PBMCs. The receptors were sampled from a woman under 30 in good health and CMV-seronegative.

The chain links TRBV19 to TRBJ1-4, with D possibly TRBD1 on 6 matching bases. The CDR3 contains 13 residues. Trimming shortened V by 9 bases and J by 8 bases, and 16 bases separated the two germline ends. Germline lookup yields CDR1 LNHDA and CDR2 SQIVND (reference sequence). CDR3 nucleotide sequence: TGTGCCAGCAACACAGGGTTGAGAGAAAAACTGTTTTTT. Its translation is CASNTGLREKLFF.

This clone was observed a handful of times. The V and J genes are TRBV4-1 and TRBJ1-1; 10 bases match TRBD1. Germline V lookup: CDR1 MGHRA, CDR2 YSYEKL. V trimming: 4 bases; J trimming: 3 bases; junction bases outside the gene matches: 2. This CDR3 comprises 14 residues. CDR3 nucleotide sequence: TGCGCCAGCAGCCCCGGACAGGGGGACACTGAAGCTTTCTTT. Translation gives CASSPGQGDTEAFF.

The rearrangement joins TRBV30 to TRBJ2-2, with D perhaps matching TRBD2 (6 bases). Germline values: CDR1 GTSNPN, CDR2 SVGIG (reference sequence). There are 16 residues in the CDR3. V shed 5 bases and J shed 7 bases, with 23 bases lying between them. This chain's CDR3 is CAWAKGRQGFRGELFF. The CDR3 region has the DNA TGTGCCTGGGCAAAAGGGAGGCAGGGTTTTCGCGGGGAGCTGTTTTTT. Using reference TRBV30 and TRBJ2-2 for the parts outside the CDR3, the full variable domain is SQTIHQWPATLVQPVGSPLSLECTVEGTSNPNLYWYRQAAGRGLQLLFYSVGIGQISSEVPQNLSASRPQDRQFILSSKKLLLSDSGFYLCAWAKGRQGFRGELFFGEGSRLTVL.

This chain uses TRBV5-5 with TRBJ1-2; maybe TRBD1 (6 bases). With 4 bases removed from V and 2 bases from J, the gap between germline ends came to 15 bases. The CDR3 contains 15 residues. Germline CDR1 and CDR2: SGHKS and YYEKEE (reference sequence). In DNA form, the CDR3 reads TGTGCCAGCAGCCTTCTTTTGAGGGGGAACTATGGCTACACCTTC. As protein: CASSLLLRGNYGYTF.

The CDR3 bases are TGTGCCAGTAGTTCCCCGACAGGGAACTACCCAACATTCTATGGCTACACCTTC. Its translation is CASSSPTGNYPTFYGYTF. The V gene is TRBV19, the J gene TRBJ1-2, with TRBD1 matching 7 bases. CDR3 length: 18 residues. J gave up 4 bases and V 5 bases, and 19 bases lay outside the gene matches. Per germline, CDR1 LNHDA and CDR2 SQIVND (reference sequence).

On this clone itself: The final CDR3 position lacks the conserved phenylalanine or tryptophan, pointing to a likely read error. The rearrangement links TRBV6-5 to TRBJ1-2, with 7 bases aligning to TRBD1. The V gene's germline CDR1 is MNHEY and CDR2 SVGAGI. This CDR3 is 12 amino acids long. Trimming cost V 8 bases and J 8 bases; bases outside gene matches: 8. CDR3 protein: CASLGTEIGYTL. DNA for the CDR3: TGTGCCAGCCTCGGGACAGAGATAGGCTACACCCTC.

This clone was seen just once. The chain links TRBV28 to TRBJ1-2; TRBD1 might be the D (5 bases). V lost 1 base, J lost 6 bases, and 6 bases lay in between. The CDR3 has 12 amino acids. Germline V gene sequence: CDR1 MDHEN, CDR2 SYDVKM. CDR3 residues: CASSLLGDGYTF. CDR3 bases: TGTGCCAGCAGTTTATTAGGGGATGGCTACACCTTC.

The chain has TRBV13 and TRBJ1-1; D is possibly TRBD1 (6 bases). This CDR3 region has 15 residues. Germline values: CDR1 PRHDT, CDR2 FYEKMQ (reference sequence). The ends were cut back, 5 bases at V and 1 base at J, with 14 bases in the middle. The CDR3 sequence: CASSPQLGGNTEAFF. The CDR3 DNA reads as TGTGCCAGCAGCCCGCAATTAGGGGGGAACACTGAAGCTTTCTTT.

The V call is TRBV4-2, the J call TRBJ2-2, with D perhaps TRBD2 (5 bases). The CDR3 is 16 residues long. V was clipped by 1 base and J by 3 bases, with 12 bases between them. The germline gives CDR1 LGHNA, CDR2 YNFKEQ. This CDR3 is CASSQGLVEDTGELFF. For the CDR3, the DNA is TGTGCCAGCAGCCAAGGGCTTGTGGAGGACACCGGGGAGCTGTTTTTT.

The chain is built from TRBV7-2 and TRBJ2-6; TRBD2 might be the D (5 bases). The V end lost 1 base, the J end lost 0 bases, and 7 bases lay between the germline ends. This CDR3 contains 16 residues. The germline V gene encodes CDR1 SGHTA and CDR2 FQGNSA. The chain's CDR3 is CASSLVGGSGANVLTF. CDR3 DNA: TGTGCCAGCAGCTTAGTTGGAGGCTCTGGGGCCAACGTCCTGACTTTC.

This clone has a handful of counts. The chain links TRBV10-1 to TRBJ1-1, with 7 nucleotides matching TRBD1. J lost 10 bases, V lost 8 bases, and 7 bases had no gene match. Germline V lookup: CDR1 WNHNN, CDR2 SYGVQD (reference sequence). There are 11 residues in the CDR3. In DNA, the CDR3 is TGCGCCAGCCCCGAGGGGGCGTTAGCTTTCTTT. Translation gives CASPEGALAFF.

V usage is TRBV9 and J usage is TRBJ2-3, with 9 nucleotides matching TRBD2. V lost 4 bases and J lost 1; bases outside the gene matches: 7. This CDR3 region has 16 residues. Germline V gives CDR1 SGDLS, CDR2 YYNGEE. The CDR3 sequence: CASSIGVAGGTDTQYF. The CDR3 coding sequence is TGTGCCAGCAGCATCGGAGTAGCGGGGGGCACAGATACGCAGTATTTT.

The rearrangement uses TRBV7-2 and TRBJ2-4; TRBD1 matches 7 bases. The trim removed 5 bases at V and 5 bases at J, leaving 6 bases unmatched. The CDR3 length is 14 residues. Germline V CDR1 and CDR2: SGHTA, FQGNSA. Here the CDR3 DNA reads TGTGCCAGCAGCAAGACAGGGTGGGAAAACATTCAGTACTTC. Translated: CASSKTGWENIQYF.

This chain uses TRBV13 with TRBJ2-2; TRBD2 might be the D (6 bases). The CDR3 is made up of 14 amino acids. Germline V gives CDR1 PRHDT, CDR2 FYEKMQ (reference sequence). Trimming stripped 6 bases from V and 1 base from J, with 9 bases between. The CDR3 DNA is TGTGCCAGCAGGCGCGGGGAGAACACCGGGGAGCTGTTTTTT. Encoded protein: CASRRGENTGELFF.

The sample holds one count of this clone. A junction end diverges from the germline sequence, so it may reflect a read error. This sample includes further DNA sequences coding for the same CDR3. J is TRBJ2-7 and V is TRBV4-1; 12 bases match TRBD2. CDR3 size: 16 residues. Germline CDR1 MGHRA, CDR2 YSYEKL. The CDR3 spells CASSSTSGRIVNEQYF. The CDR3 DNA reads as TGCGCTAGCAGCTCGACTAGCGGGAGAATAGTTAACGAGCAGTACTTC.

The chain is built from TRBV29-1 and TRBJ1-1; D ambiguous. The V gene's germline CDR1 is SQVTM and CDR2 ANQGSEA. Trimming pared 0 bases from V and 1 base from J, leaving 12 bases between. The CDR3 covers 15 residues. CDR3 sequence reads: CSVEEMRIRNTEAFF. CDR3 sequence (DNA): TGCAGCGTTGAAGAAATGAGGATCAGGAACACTGAAGCTTTCTTT. Together with reference TRBV29-1 and TRBJ1-1, the CDR3 gives the full variable domain: SAVISQKPSRDICQRGTSLTIQCQVDSQVTMMFWYRQQPGQSLTLIATANQGSEATYESGFVIDKFPISRPNLTFSTLTVSNMSPEDSSIYLCSVEEMRIRNTEAFFGQGTRLTVV.

The chain recombines TRBV14 with TRBJ2-3; TRBD2 aligns across 8 bases. The CDR3 is 15 amino acids. Germline V gene sequence: CDR1 SGHDN, CDR2 FVKESK. The V gene end was trimmed by 1 base and the J gene end by 4 bases; junction bases not matched to a gene: 4. CDR3 DNA sequence: TGTGCCAGCAGCCAAGGAGGACTAGCCGCAGATACGCAGTATTTT. This gives the protein CASSQGGLAADTQYF.

This chain links TRBV7-2 with TRBJ2-1; no firm D call. The CDR3 loop spans 15 amino acids. The germline V gene has CDR1 SGHTA and CDR2 FQGNSA. Deletions cut 8 bases from V and 0 bases from J, with 14 bases between. The CDR3 nucleotides are TGTGCCAGCGGAGACCACCCGGGCTCCTACAATGAGCAGTTCTTC. This codes for CASGDHPGSYNEQFF.

Only a few counts were recorded for this clone. J is TRBJ1-1 and V is TRBV4-3; tentatively, D is TRBD1 (5 bases). The V end was cut by 1 base, the J end by 7 bases, with 22 bases between. The CDR3 loop spans 17 amino acids. Per germline, CDR1 LGHNA and CDR2 YSLEER. Written as DNA, the CDR3 is TGCGCCAGCAGCCAAGTGATGGCGGGGCACTTTGACGGTGAAGCTTTCTTT. Amino acids: CASSQVMAGHFDGEAFF.

The CDR3 is CASSSRGSNEKLFF. The CDR3, as DNA: TGTGCCAGCAGTTCCCGGGGGTCTAATGAAAAACTGTTTTTT. The chain carries TRBV6-5 and TRBJ1-4; weak D call: TRBD1 (5 bases). The V gene's germline CDR1 is MNHEY and CDR2 SVGAGI. The CDR3 sequence is 14 residues long. Trimming cost V 4 bases and J 3 bases, with 9 bases left between them.

The chain joins TRBV6-1 to TRBJ1-1, with D maybe TRBD1 (6 bases). Looked up from germline, CDR1 is MNHNS and CDR2 is SASEGT. The CDR3 sequence is 12 residues long. V was trimmed by 3 bases and J by 10 bases, leaving 12 bases between them. For the CDR3, the DNA is TGTGCCAGCAGTGACTACAGGGATCCAGCTTTCTTT. Translating gives CASSDYRDPAFF.

This clone has a single count. The V and J genes are TRBV5-8 and TRBJ1-5, with D perhaps matching TRBD1 (6 bases). Germline V gene sequence: CDR1 SGHTS, CDR2 YDEGEE. The ends were cut back, 2 bases at V and 2 bases at J, with 17 bases in the middle. The CDR3 has 17 residues. The CDR3 sequence: CASSFFGGAFGNQPQHF. For the CDR3, the DNA is TGTGCCAGCAGCTTCTTCGGGGGGGCGTTTGGCAATCAGCCCCAGCATTTT.

The chain employs TRBV5-4 and TRBJ2-1, with TRBD2 matching 8 bases. Germline loops: CDR1 SGHNT, CDR2 YYREEE (reference sequence). The CDR3 is made up of 14 amino acids. Unmatched junction bases numbered 3, after V lost 1 base and J lost 6 bases. The CDR3 DNA reads TGTGCCAGCAGCTTGTACAGCGGGAGCAATGAGCAGTTCTTC. Its translation is CASSLYSGSNEQFF.

The chain recombines TRBV18 with TRBJ2-1; possible D gene TRBD1, 5 bases. CDR1 and CDR2 from the germline V gene are KGHSH and LQKENI. Trimming cost V 4 bases and J 4 bases, with 5 bases left between them. This CDR3 region has 12 residues. CDR3 in amino acids: CASSQGYNEQFF. The DNA for the CDR3 is TGTGCCAGCTCACAGGGGTACAATGAGCAGTTCTTC.

V usage is TRBV28 and J usage is TRBJ2-6; D is ambiguous. CDR1 is MDHEN, CDR2 SYDVKM, per germline. This CDR3 spans 17 amino acids. V was cut by 2 bases and J by 0 bases, with 11 bases left in between. The CDR3 spells CASSLVSAASGANVLTF. The CDR3 DNA reads TGTGCCAGCAGTTTAGTCTCGGCGGCCTCTGGGGCCAACGTCCTGACTTTC.

The genes are TRBV7-9 and TRBJ2-1; D call uncertain. Germline loops: CDR1 SEHNR, CDR2 FQNEAQ (reference sequence). The length of the CDR3 is 10 residues. V was trimmed by 10 bases and J by 5 bases, leaving 6 bases between them. The CDR3: CATLNNEQFF. The CDR3 nucleotides read TGTGCCACCCTAAACAATGAGCAGTTCTTC. The entire variable domain, with the rest obtained from reference TRBV7-9 and TRBJ2-1, is as follows: DTGVSQNPRHKITKRGQNVTFRCDPISEHNRLYWYRQTLGQGPEFLTYFQNEAQLEKSRLLSDRFSAERPKGSFSTLEIQRTEQGDSAMYLCATLNNEQFFGPGTRLTVL.

The rearrangement links TRBV5-1 to TRBJ2-2; 8 nucleotides agree with TRBD2. The J segment lost 5 bases and the V segment lost 0 bases, leaving 3 bases of the junction unmatched. The CDR3 covers 15 residues. From germline, CDR1 is SGHRS and CDR2 YFSETQ. The CDR3 loop reads CASSLALAGTGELFF. CDR3 bases: TGCGCCAGCAGCTTGGCTCTAGCGGGTACCGGGGAGCTGTTTTTT.